Reported below is one T cell receptor (beta chain). This sample was taken from a study of blood T cell repertoires in COVID-19. This CDR3 contains 13 residues. In the original processing: The authors estimated nucleated cell counts from reference gene primer amplification. Produced via immunoSEQ multiplex PCR; TCRdb's table is partial and in-frame only. V, J and clone size derive from that table, while D and trimming were established from the DNA sequence. The repertoire holds around 170,000 clones, roughly 83% seen once, with over 12% in the top ten. The chain couples TRBV21-1 to TRBJ2-5; TRBD1, the table's D call, lacks a check against the DNA. TRBV21-1 counts as a pseudogene. The specimen sequenced was peripheral blood. The origin of this receptor is a man aged 18 to 29 with active or convalescent COVID-19. CDR3 bases: TGTGCCAGCAGCGCTCAGGGACAAGAGACCCAGTACTTC. Its translation: CASSAQGQETQYF.